This TCR beta chain was sequenced during a study of post-analysis software for immune sequencing data (dated by TCRdb to between 2014 and 2016). Background on the whole study: Recorded disease courses included relapsing-remitting, secondary progressive and progressive-relapsing multiple sclerosis, with some patients lacking subtype annotation. The patient repertoires were set against roughly eleven previously published healthy control repertoires from donors whose ages ranged from roughly 6 to 25 years. A subset of samples was prepared in parallel using single-end sample barcoding, then pooled and co-amplified after Illumina adapter ligation. Beyond this particular receptor, the publication reports: The multiple sclerosis patient group was slightly younger than the control group. Significantly lower normalized Chao1 diversity was found in multiple sclerosis patients than in controls, suggesting substantial peripheral T-cell clonal expansion. Four or five TRBV segments, including TRBV5-6, TRBV5-1 and TRBV20-1, were significantly more frequent in patients than controls. Direct clustering with F measure revealed strong co-clustering of samples prepared in the same batch, which led to a batch-effect correction.

Library generation was performed with PCR. The sample was run on an Illumina HiSeq 2500. Unique molecular identifiers were incorporated into TCR beta cDNA libraries to reduce PCR and sequencing biases. Roughly 500,000 cDNA molecules were obtained for every 1 to 10 million input T cells, so each molecule roughly corresponded to one T cell. Patient libraries were prepared and sequenced with the same protocol used for the earlier healthy control dataset. Within a given batch, samples were prepared together, multiplexed and sequenced on the same HiSeq lane. The published analysis was carried out like this. Raw barcoded reads were processed with MIGEC, discarding single-read molecular identifier groups before consensus assembly and CDR3 extraction. VDJtools was used for post-analysis of the clonotype tables, and diversity was normalized by down-sampling every dataset to the size of the smallest sample. Repertoire overlap clustering matched CDR3 amino acid but not nucleotide sequences to correct batch-related cross-sample contamination. TCRdb redid the processing of the public reads, applying fastp at Q25 and MiXCR, and retained in-frame beta chains. Every distinct CDR3 protein forms one entry, paired with its most common genes and DNA. None of the V and J calls come from the authors' own analysis; TCRdb made them. This sample gives roughly 400,000 distinct CDR3 sequences in total; 39% of them show up just once. Of the sample, about 8% falls within the top ten clones.

TCR beta repertoires were profiled from peripheral blood of 10 to 15 young patients with multiple sclerosis to demonstrate the VDJtools post-analysis software. The multiple sclerosis patients were children and adolescents ranging in age from about 6 to 16 years. The junction carries 21 bases between V and J, which are trimmed by 5 bases and 5 bases respectively. Counted from cysteine to phenylalanine, this CDR3 has 16 amino acids. The entry retains the CDR3 DNA only, 48 bases that are in frame from base 1. Based on the germline V gene (reference sequence), the CDR1 and CDR2 sequences are SEHNR and FQNEAQ. Concerning this clonotype itself: Its antigen is still unknown. No much larger clonotype is one base removed from it; base qualities were not supplied.

The TCR was taken from a girl aged 2-9 years with multiple sclerosis. The rearranged segments are TRBV7-9 and TRBJ1-1; the D gene is not confidently resolved. Sequenced: blood. The CDR3 amino acid sequence is: CASSPGRTAGGTEAFF. The nucleotide sequence is TGTGCCAGCAGCCCCGGGAGGACGGCGGGCGGGACTGAAGCTTTCTTT.